Only a few counts were recorded for the clone carrying this TCR beta chain. Its antigen is still unknown. The data stem from a study of blood T cells in healthy people across ages. Study observations and caveats: Diversity figures derived from one million T cells were judged to underestimate the true value.

Germline trimming cut 2 bases from V and 9 bases from J; bases unmatched to any gene: 7. Germline CDR1 SGHRS, CDR2 YFSETQ. CDR3 length: 14 residues. The authors isolated at least 7 million PBMCs per sample. A second PCR, run for roughly 7 to 11 cycles, used a sample-barcoded 5' primer plus a J-beta primer mix. TCRdb re-analysed the 5' RACE reads in MiXCR, keeping a single row per CDR3 protein. Of about 1,800,000 distinct CDR3 sequences listed, approximately 28% were seen once; the top ten hold about 7.7%. The chain recombines TRBV5-1 with TRBJ2-1; 8 bases are a match to TRBD2. The receptor was derived from a woman younger than 45 in good health. What was sequenced was blood. The CDR3 loop reads CASSFGGEGGEQFF. The CDR3, as DNA: TGCGCCAGCAGCTTCGGGGGGGAGGGCGGTGAGCAGTTCTTC.